This T cell receptor (beta chain) was obtained from a study of blood T cell repertoires in COVID-19. CDR1 and CDR2 from the germline V gene are MNHEY and SMNVEV (reference sequence). Trimming shortened V by 6 bases and J by 5 bases, and 18 bases separated the two germline ends. The CDR3 has 15 amino acids. The protocol was immunoSEQ multiplex PCR, while the TCRdb copy is restricted to in-frame clones and leaves out a portion. Found here are about 400,000 clones, 88% of them singletons; the top ten hold 2% to 2.5%. This TCR came from a woman aged 40 to 50 with acute COVID-19. The gene calls are TRBV27 and TRBJ2-3; D might be TRBD1 (7 bases). Sequencing was carried out using PBMCs or T cells enriched from blood (not recorded which). CDR3 region: CASRTPGQGGDTQYF. The CDR3 DNA reads as TGTGCCAGCAGGACGCCGGGGCAGGGGGGAGATACGCAGTATTTT.